One and the same sample provided the 29 T cell receptor beta chains below, sequenced in a study of CD8+ T cells in alopecia areata. cDNA prepared by RNA extraction and subsequent reverse transcription served as the template for sequencing. Generated by immunoSEQ multiplex PCR, the TCRdb table keeps only in-frame clones and is missing some. The repertoire holds about 110,000 clones, with 55% to 60% as singletons. The sequenced sample was NKG2D-low CD8+ T cells sorted from blood. The receptors stem from a human donor with alopecia areata.

The chain has TRBV15 and TRBJ2-1; D is undetermined. This CDR3 comprises 17 residues. Trimming took 0 bases from V and 0 from J, leaving 12 bases between them. From germline, CDR1 is LNHNV and CDR2 YYDKDF (reference sequence). The DNA of the CDR3 is TGTGCCACCAGCAGAGATCGGACGGTTAGCTCCTACAATGAGCAGTTCTTC. It codes for CATSRDRTVSSYNEQFF.

CDR3 sequence (DNA): TGCGCCAGCAGCTACGCCGGACAGACCTACGAGCAGTACTTC. Translating gives CASSYAGQTYEQYF. This chain joins TRBV5-1 and TRBJ2-7; perhaps TRBD1 as D (6 bases). CDR3 length: 14 amino acids. With 3 bases removed from V and 2 bases from J, the gap between germline ends came to 12 bases. CDR1 SGHRS and CDR2 YFSETQ come from the germline V gene.

This clone was detected only once. This chain uses TRBV9 with TRBJ2-2; 8 bases agree with TRBD1. The CDR3 is 16 amino acids. The trim removed 0 bases at V and 1 base at J, leaving 2 bases unmatched. Germline values: CDR1 SGDLS, CDR2 YYNGEE. The CDR3 region is CASSVDGTGNTGELFF. In nucleotides, the CDR3 is TGTGCCAGCAGCGTAGATGGGACAGGGAACACCGGGGAGCTGTTTTTT.

This clone was detected only a few times. The rearrangement joins TRBV7-9 to TRBJ2-7, with D uncertain. The ends were cut back, 6 bases at V and 5 bases at J, with 14 bases in the middle. The CDR3 extends over 13 amino acids. The germline gives CDR1 SEHNR, CDR2 FQNEAQ (reference sequence). The chain's CDR3 is CASSYGLGNEQYF. The CDR3 DNA reads TGTGCCAGCAGTTACGGTTTGGGGAACGAGCAGTACTTC.

The J gene is TRBJ2-4, the V gene TRBV28, with D perhaps TRBD1 (6 bases). The V and J ends lost 8 bases and 12 bases respectively, with 17 bases between them. The CDR3 totals 12 residues. Germline CDR1 reads MDHEN; CDR2 reads SYDVKM. The CDR3 DNA is TGTGCCAGCGATACCGGGACAAGGTATCAGTACTTC. It encodes CASDTGTRYQYF.

This clone was seen only a few times. The V and J genes are TRBV11-2 and TRBJ2-7; no clear D gene. Germline CDR1 SGHAT, CDR2 FQNNGV. Trimming took off 8 bases at V and 2 bases at J, with 19 bases between the two ends. CDR3 length equals 15 residues. CDR3 protein: CASRSAGLSTYEQYF. The CDR3 DNA follows: TGTGCCAGCCGTTCCGCTGGCCTATCAACCTACGAGCAGTACTTC.

With regard to this clone: At the DNA level, this CDR3 is encoded by other sequences in the same sample as well. The chain links TRBV28 to TRBJ2-1; D is ambiguous. V shed 3 bases and J shed 4 bases, with 4 bases lying between them. The CDR3 runs to 12 residues. Per the germline V gene, CDR1 is MDHEN and CDR2 is SYDVKM. In DNA, the CDR3 is TGTGCCAGCAGTTTTATTTACAATGAGCAGTTCTTC. The encoded protein is CASSFIYNEQFF.

V usage is TRBV2 and J usage is TRBJ2-1; D remains ambiguous. V lost 3 bases and J 6 bases, leaving 9 bases between the germline ends. The CDR3 is made up of 13 amino acids. The germline V gene encodes CDR1 SNHLY and CDR2 FYNNEI. The CDR3: CASSDVSGNEQFF. Here the CDR3 DNA reads TGTGCCAGCAGTGATGTCTCGGGCAATGAGCAGTTCTTC.

This sequence joins TRBV6-6 and TRBJ2-7; 9 bases fit TRBD1. The CDR3 consists of 16 residues. CDR1 is MNHNY, CDR2 SVGAGI, per germline (reference sequence). After removal of 2 bases from V and 3 bases from J, the junction contained 8 bases not matched to a gene. Written as DNA, the CDR3 is TGTGCCAGCAGTTACCCAGACAGGGGGTCCGACTACGAGCAGTACTTC. Translated, it gives CASSYPDRGSDYEQYF.

The chain employs TRBV2 and TRBJ1-1; D is possibly TRBD1 (5 bases). CDR3 length: 13 residues. Germline CDR1 reads SNHLY; CDR2 reads FYNNEI. V lost 7 bases, J lost 1 base, and 10 bases lay in between. The CDR3 bases are TGTGCCAGCAAGGAGGGGACGAACACTGAAGCTTTCTTT. It yields the protein CASKEGTNTEAFF.

This clone was recorded a few times. The V and J genes are TRBV27 and TRBJ2-1; D is ambiguous. Trimming pared 0 bases from V and 0 bases from J, leaving 9 bases between. Germline assignment: CDR1 MNHEY and CDR2 SMNVEV (reference sequence). The CDR3 is 16 amino acids. DNA of the CDR3: TGTGCCAGCAGTTTATCTGCACGGAGCTCCTACAATGAGCAGTTCTTC. This translates into CASSLSARSSYNEQFF.

This clone showed up just a few times. This CDR3 reads CASSMGQGWAEAFF. The CDR3 bases are TGTGCCAGCAGCATGGGACAGGGGTGGGCTGAAGCTTTCTTT. This rearrangement joins TRBV7-9 to TRBJ1-1; TRBD1 aligns across 10 bases. J gave up 6 bases and V 5 bases, and 6 bases lay outside the gene matches. The CDR3 length is 14 residues. Per the germline V gene, CDR1 is SEHNR and CDR2 is FQNEAQ (reference sequence).

The table lists this clone with a few counts. This chain uses TRBV5-1 with TRBJ2-7; 8 positions match TRBD2. J gave up 0 bases and V 1 base, and 3 bases lay outside the gene matches. CDR1 SGHRS and CDR2 YFSETQ come from the germline V gene. This CDR3 spans 15 amino acids. In DNA form, the CDR3 reads TGCGCCAGCAGCTTGACCGCGGGAGGCTCCTACGAGCAGTACTTC. It is translated as CASSLTAGGSYEQYF.

This clone was seen a few times. The junction does not match germline at one end; this may be a read error. This sequence joins TRBV28 and TRBJ2-4; 7 bases agree with TRBD1. Germline loops: CDR1 MDHEN, CDR2 SYDVKM. The CDR3 sequence is 11 residues long. In nucleotides, the CDR3 is TGTGCCAGCAGTTCTATGACAGGGTCGTTCTTC. Protein product: CASSSMTGSFF.

In its sample, this clone was seen a few times. The J gene is TRBJ2-7, the V gene TRBV7-9; D gene ambiguous. V lost 4 bases, J lost 2 bases, and 15 bases lay in between. Germline V CDR1 and CDR2: SEHNR, FQNEAQ (reference sequence). The CDR3 consists of 15 residues. The CDR3 is CASSSPTDEAYEQYF. The CDR3 DNA reads TGTGCCAGCAGCTCCCCGACCGATGAGGCCTACGAGCAGTACTTC. The complete variable domain, with remaining parts taken from reference TRBV7-9 and TRBJ2-7, reads DTGVSQNPRHKITKRGQNVTFRCDPISEHNRLYWYRQTLGQGPEFLTYFQNEAQLEKSRLLSDRFSAERPKGSFSTLEIQRTEQGDSAMYLCASSSPTDEAYEQYFGPGTRLTVT.

The rearrangement joins TRBV2 to TRBJ1-2; no clear D. Germline V gene data show CDR1 as SNHLY and CDR2 as FYNNEI. CDR3 length: 12 amino acids. Trimming took 4 bases from V and 5 from J, leaving 8 bases between them. The CDR3 region is CASSAGSYGYTF. CDR3 DNA sequence: TGTGCCAGCAGTGCCGGGTCTTATGGCTACACCTTC. The entire variable domain, with the rest obtained from reference TRBV2 and TRBJ1-2, is as follows: EPEVTQTPSHQVTQMGQEVILRCVPISNHLYFYWYRQILGQKVEFLVSFYNNEISEKSEIFDDQFSVERPDGSNFTLKIRSTKLEDSAMYFCASSAGSYGYTFGSGTRLTVV.

The chain carries TRBV5-1 and TRBJ2-7; D remains unclear. Germline-derived CDR1 and CDR2 are SGHRS and YFSETQ. V dropped 2 bases and J dropped 2 bases, with 14 bases sitting between them. The CDR3 runs 15 residues. This CDR3 reads CASSFWANVTYEQYF. The CDR3 nucleotides are TGCGCCAGCAGCTTCTGGGCTAACGTTACCTACGAGCAGTACTTC.

In this sample, this clone turned up once. The genes are TRBV5-1 and TRBJ2-2; 14 bases line up with TRBD2. CDR3 length: 20 amino acids. V dropped 4 bases and J dropped 1; count of bases not matched to a gene: 12. The germline V gene encodes CDR1 SGHRS and CDR2 YFSETQ. CDR3 loop: CASSPLPTSGRAVNTGELFF. The CDR3 nucleotides are TGCGCCAGCAGCCCTCTCCCGACTAGCGGGAGGGCCGTGAACACCGGGGAGCTGTTTTTT.

Comment on this clone: Without the conserved terminal phenylalanine or tryptophan, this CDR3 likely stems from a read error. The chain employs TRBV29-1 and TRBJ2-7; D is perhaps TRBD1 (5 bases). The V gene lost 5 bases and the J gene lost 6 bases, with 11 bases spanning the gap. Per germline, CDR1 SQVTM and CDR2 ANQGSEA. This CDR3 spans 11 amino acids. The CDR3 loop is CSVRGGREQYL. The CDR3 DNA reads as TGCAGCGTTAGGGGCGGTCGCGAGCAGTACCTC.

CDR3 protein: CASSLSRATEAFF. Written as DNA, the CDR3 is TGTGCCAGCAGTTTATCGAGGGCCACTGAAGCTTTCTTT. The chain has TRBV27 and TRBJ1-1; D gene uncertain. Between the trimmed V and J ends, which lost 0 bases and 4 bases, there was a span of 6 bases. CDR1 and CDR2 (germline): MNHEY, SMNVEV (reference sequence). The CDR3 contains 13 residues.

The chain combines TRBV5-6 with TRBJ2-1; 10 nucleotides align to TRBD1. This CDR3 region has 15 residues. Losses at the gene ends were 5 bases for V and 2 bases for J; bases not matched to a gene: 4. CDR1 is SGHDT and CDR2 is YYEEEE in the germline V gene. The CDR3 DNA sequence: TGTGCCAGCAGGTGGGACAGGGGAACCTACAATGAGCAGTTCTTC. It yields the protein CASRWDRGTYNEQFF.

This chain uses TRBV4-1 with TRBJ2-1; 14 bases match TRBD2. Unmatched junction bases numbered 6, after V lost 4 bases and J lost 7 bases. The germline gives CDR1 MGHRA, CDR2 YSYEKL. The length of the CDR3 is 16 residues. CDR3 residues: CASSPRLAGGGNEQFF. In DNA form, the CDR3 reads TGCGCCAGCAGCCCTCGACTAGCGGGAGGGGGGAATGAGCAGTTCTTC.

The genes are TRBV13 and TRBJ1-2; D call uncertain. CDR1 is PRHDT and CDR2 is FYEKMQ in the germline V gene (reference sequence). The CDR3 is 14 amino acids. V was pared by 4 bases and J by 4 bases, with 13 bases between. For the CDR3, the DNA is TGTGCCAGCAGCTACAGCTCCGAGCTCTATGGCTACACCTTC. It is translated as CASSYSSELYGYTF.

The chain carries TRBV6-1 and TRBJ2-7; 7 bases are shared with TRBD2. The germline V gene encodes CDR1 MNHNS and CDR2 SASEGT. V lost 2 bases, J lost 2 bases, and 9 bases stayed unmatched. The CDR3 is made up of 16 amino acids. The CDR3 spells CASSERLTSVTYEQYF. In DNA form, the CDR3 reads TGTGCCAGCAGTGAAAGATTAACTAGCGTGACCTACGAGCAGTACTTC.

This chain uses TRBV29-1 with TRBJ1-1, with a tentative D call TRBD1 (6 bases). CDR1 SQVTM and CDR2 ANQGSEA come from the germline V gene. V lost 3 bases to trimming and J lost 5 bases, with 19 bases between them. CDR3 length: 15 residues. CDR3 protein: CSVEGGQGQGTEAFF. Written as DNA, the CDR3 is TGCAGCGTTGAGGGGGGGCAGGGGCAGGGTACTGAAGCTTTCTTT.

The chain recombines TRBV7-8 with TRBJ2-5, with a tentative D call TRBD2 (7 bases). Germline V gene sequence: CDR1 SGHVS, CDR2 FQNEAQ. CDR3 length: 14 amino acids. V was trimmed by 3 bases and J by 4 bases, leaving 12 bases between them. This CDR3 is CASSLGGRIETQYF. The CDR3 DNA reads as TGTGCCAGCAGCTTGGGGGGGCGAATAGAGACCCAGTACTTC.

The chain links TRBV7-9 to TRBJ2-7; D is unresolved. V was cut by 4 bases and J by 5 bases, with 9 bases left in between. Germline V lookup: CDR1 SEHNR, CDR2 FQNEAQ (reference sequence). CDR3 length: 12 residues. The CDR3 spells CASSYSTNEQYF. The DNA for the CDR3 is TGTGCCAGCAGCTACTCGACAAACGAGCAGTACTTC.

The CDR3 protein is CASSQYKRSNQPQHF. The CDR3, as DNA: TGTGCCAGCAGCCAATATAAGAGAAGCAATCAGCCCCAGCATTTT. The rearrangement links TRBV16 to TRBJ1-5; D gene unclear. The ends were cut back, 1 base at V and 1 base at J, with 8 bases in the middle. The CDR3 sequence is 15 residues long. Germline CDR1 KGHSY, CDR2 FQNENV.

The chain carries TRBV27 and TRBJ1-5; no definite D call. The germline V gene encodes CDR1 MNHEY and CDR2 SMNVEV (reference sequence). Trimming removed 5 bases at V and 2 bases at J, with 10 bases between. The CDR3 has 14 residues. The CDR3 DNA is TGTGCCAGCAGTCCCTCCGGGGGCAATCAGCCCCAGCATTTT. Translation: CASSPSGGNQPQHF.